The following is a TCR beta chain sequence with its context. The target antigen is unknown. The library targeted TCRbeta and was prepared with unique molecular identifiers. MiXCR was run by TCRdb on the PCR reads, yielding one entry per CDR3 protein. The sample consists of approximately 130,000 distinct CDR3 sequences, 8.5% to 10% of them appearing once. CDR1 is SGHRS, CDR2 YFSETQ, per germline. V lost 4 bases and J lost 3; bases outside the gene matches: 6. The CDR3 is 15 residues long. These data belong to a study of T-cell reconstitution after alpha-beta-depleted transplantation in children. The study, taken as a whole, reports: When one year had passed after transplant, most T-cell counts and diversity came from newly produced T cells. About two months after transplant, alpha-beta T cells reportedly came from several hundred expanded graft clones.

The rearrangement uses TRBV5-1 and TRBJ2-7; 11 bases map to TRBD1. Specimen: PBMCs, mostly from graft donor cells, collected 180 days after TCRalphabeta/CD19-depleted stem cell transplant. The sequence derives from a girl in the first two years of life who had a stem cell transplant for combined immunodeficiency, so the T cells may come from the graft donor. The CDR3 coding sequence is TGCGCCAGCAGCGCACGGACAGGGGGCTTCTACGAGCAGTACTTC. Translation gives CASSARTGGFYEQYF.